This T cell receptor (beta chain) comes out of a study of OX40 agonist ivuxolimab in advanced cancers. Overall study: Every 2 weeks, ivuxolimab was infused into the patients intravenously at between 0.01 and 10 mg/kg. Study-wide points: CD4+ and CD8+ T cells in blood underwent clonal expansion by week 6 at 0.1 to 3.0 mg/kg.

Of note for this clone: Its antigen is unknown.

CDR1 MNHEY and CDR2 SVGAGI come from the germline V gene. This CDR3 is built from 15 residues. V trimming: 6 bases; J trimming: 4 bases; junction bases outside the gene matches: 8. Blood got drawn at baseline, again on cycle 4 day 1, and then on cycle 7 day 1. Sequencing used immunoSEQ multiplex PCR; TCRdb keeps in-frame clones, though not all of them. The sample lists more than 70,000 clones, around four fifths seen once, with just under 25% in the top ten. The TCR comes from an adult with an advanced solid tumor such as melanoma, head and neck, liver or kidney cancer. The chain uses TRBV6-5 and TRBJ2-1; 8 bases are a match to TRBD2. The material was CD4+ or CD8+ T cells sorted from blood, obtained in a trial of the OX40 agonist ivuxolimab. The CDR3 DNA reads TGTGCCAGCAGCTTAGCGGGACACCGATACAATGAGCAGTTCTTC. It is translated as CASSLAGHRYNEQFF.